Sequencing of this T cell receptor beta chain was carried out in a study of T cells in Graves' hyperthyroidism and ophthalmopathy. The wider study: Peripheral blood collection took place at initial diagnosis, before any treatment. Overall study results and limits: In the blood, most expanded thyroid clonotypes above 0.001 appeared as well. In validation, the model predicted ophthalmopathy. These predictions came a median about 6.5 months before onset.

Amplification of TCR beta CDR3 regions was performed using RNA transcripts as template. The TCR CDR3 first-round RT-PCR relied on the HTBI primer set. TCRdb re-derived calls from the multiplex PCR reads in MiXCR, one entry per CDR3 protein. The sample carries 380,000 or so distinct CDR3 sequences, roughly 13% recorded once. Points on this clonotype: Antigen: not known. A junction end diverges from the germline sequence, so it may reflect a read error.

The germline V gene encodes CDR1 SSHAT and CDR2 FNYEAQ (reference sequence). This CDR3 spans 13 amino acids. Fresh peripheral blood, roughly 9.6 ml, was the source of the PBMCs. Input material: blood. This clonotype originated in a woman in her twenties or thirties with Graves' hyperthyroidism. V and J are TRBV7-7 and TRBJ2-3, with unresolved D. This CDR3 reads CASSPESTDTQYF. DNA of the CDR3: TGTGCTAGCAGCCCCGAGTCCACAGATACGCAGTATTTT.